The sample holds a few counts of the clone carrying this T cell receptor beta chain. Its antigen is still unknown. This CDR3 region has 14 residues. CDR1 is MNHEY, CDR2 SMNVEV, per germline (reference sequence). V lost 4 bases to trimming and J lost 2 bases; unmatched junction nucleotides: 5. Adult Caucasians living in Nashville, Tennessee made up all of the donors. This record comes from a study of shared clonotypes between healthy human individuals. Study summary: A donor's plate count was three for CD4 naive and three for CD4 memory; CD8 naive had two and CD8 memory one. General study points: Clonotypes not shared had lower generation probabilities than those common to all four donors.

As handled by the study authors: Junction-only immunoSEQ data arrived without quality scores, meaning filtering differed. Produced via immunoSEQ multiplex PCR; TCRdb's table is partial and in-frame only. Clonal size and the V and J genes are those of that table, whereas D and trimming came from the DNA. The sample has about 2,500,000 clones, more than 90% seen once; the top ten hold roughly 0.15%. Sample: naive CD4+ T cells sorted from blood. Subset reported: CD45RA+ positively selected. The chain couples TRBV27 to TRBJ2-7; TRBD2 matches at 7 bases. This TCR came from a man aged 18 to 35 in good health. CDR3 protein: CASSWSGAAYEQYF. CDR3 DNA: TGTGCCAGCAGTTGGAGCGGGGCCGCCTACGAGCAGTACTTC.